A single sample is the source of the 7 T cell receptor beta chains below, sequenced in a study of CD8 T cells in ankylosing spondylitis. No antigens are known for them. TCRdb itself ran the 5' RACE reads through MiXCR, one entry per CDR3 protein. The profile shows about 800,000 distinct CDR3 sequences, roughly 10% of them singletons. The study's findings and limits: Made up of roughly 8 highly homologous variants, a TCR beta motif appeared characteristic of ankylosing spondylitis blood.

Sequenced sample: blood, either unsorted or a sorted T cell fraction (not recorded which). Receptors originate from a male donor with ankylosing spondylitis.

In this sample, this clonotype turned up a few times. V and J are TRBV14 and TRBJ1-4, with D maybe TRBD1 (6 bases). This CDR3 is 14 amino acids long. Germline assignment: CDR1 SGHDN and CDR2 FVKESK. The V and J ends lost 1 base and 10 bases respectively, with 13 bases between them. The CDR3 is CASSQAGQTRKLFF. The CDR3 DNA follows: TGTGCCAGCAGCCAAGCTGGACAGACCCGAAAACTGTTTTTT.

The chain recombines TRBV4-3 with TRBJ1-1; TRBD1 is a possible D gene (6 bases). From germline, CDR1 is LGHNA and CDR2 YSLEER. The CDR3 is made up of 16 amino acids. Trimming stripped 0 bases from V and 6 bases from J, with 17 bases between. The CDR3 sequence is CASSQDFEQGGSEAFF. In DNA form, the CDR3 reads TGCGCCAGCAGCCAAGATTTTGAACAGGGAGGCTCTGAAGCTTTCTTT.

This clonotype has more than one count but fewer than ten. This chain uses TRBV24-1 with TRBJ2-1, with a tentative D call TRBD2 (6 bases). This CDR3 contains 16 residues. CDR1 KGHDR and CDR2 SFDVKD come from the germline V gene. Trimming pared 9 bases from V and 0 bases from J, leaving 17 bases between. The CDR3 region has the DNA TGTGCCACCGCCACTTCGGACGGGGGCTCCTACAATGAGCAGTTCTTC. Translated: CATATSDGGSYNEQFF.

The V gene is TRBV12-3 or TRBV12-4, the J gene TRBJ2-7; possibly TRBD1 for D (6 bases). Trimming took 5 bases from V and 0 from J, leaving 11 bases between them. There are 14 residues in the CDR3. CDR3 coding DNA: TGTGCCAGCAGTGGAGGACAGAGCTCCTACGAGCAGTACTTC. Its translation is CASSGGQSSYEQYF.

This clonotype appeared a few times. This chain connects TRBV12-3 or TRBV12-4 to TRBJ2-4; the D gene could be TRBD1 or TRBD2 (5 bases each). V lost 8 bases and J 0 bases, leaving 20 bases between the germline ends. The CDR3 runs to 17 residues. CDR3 nucleotide sequence: TGTGCCAGCGGACCGGGGACGGACTCAATAGCCAAAAACATTCAGTACTTC. It specifies CASGPGTDSIAKNIQYF.

The chain combines TRBV29-1 with TRBJ2-5; 9 bases align to TRBD1. Unmatched junction bases numbered 2, after V lost 5 bases and J lost 4 bases. This CDR3 contains 12 residues. CDR1 is SQVTM, CDR2 ANQGSEA, per germline. CDR3 region: CSVWTGVETQYF. CDR3 sequence (DNA): TGCAGCGTTTGGACAGGGGTAGAGACCCAGTACTTC.

The J gene is TRBJ2-6, the V gene TRBV5-1; possible D gene TRBD1, 6 bases. The CDR3 runs to 16 residues. The V end lost 5 bases, the J end lost 2 bases, and 14 bases lay between the germline ends. Germline-derived CDR1 and CDR2 are SGHRS and YFSETQ. The CDR3 sequence is CASRRLTGTGANVLTF. The CDR3 nucleotides read TGCGCCAGCAGGCGTCTGACAGGTACTGGGGCCAACGTCCTGACTTTC.